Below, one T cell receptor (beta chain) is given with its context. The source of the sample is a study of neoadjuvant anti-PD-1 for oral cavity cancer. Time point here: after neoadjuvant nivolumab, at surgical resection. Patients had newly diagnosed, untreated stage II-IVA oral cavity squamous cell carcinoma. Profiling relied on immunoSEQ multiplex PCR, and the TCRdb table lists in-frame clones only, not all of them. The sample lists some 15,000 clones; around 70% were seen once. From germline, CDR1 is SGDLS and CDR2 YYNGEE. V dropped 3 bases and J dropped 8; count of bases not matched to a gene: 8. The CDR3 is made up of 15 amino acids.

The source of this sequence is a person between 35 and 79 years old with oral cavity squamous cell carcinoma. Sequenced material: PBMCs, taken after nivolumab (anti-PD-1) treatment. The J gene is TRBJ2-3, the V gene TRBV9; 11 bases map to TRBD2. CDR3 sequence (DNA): TGTGCCAGCAGCGGGTCCGGGACTAGCGGCACTACGCAGTATTTT. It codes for CASSGSGTSGTTQYF.